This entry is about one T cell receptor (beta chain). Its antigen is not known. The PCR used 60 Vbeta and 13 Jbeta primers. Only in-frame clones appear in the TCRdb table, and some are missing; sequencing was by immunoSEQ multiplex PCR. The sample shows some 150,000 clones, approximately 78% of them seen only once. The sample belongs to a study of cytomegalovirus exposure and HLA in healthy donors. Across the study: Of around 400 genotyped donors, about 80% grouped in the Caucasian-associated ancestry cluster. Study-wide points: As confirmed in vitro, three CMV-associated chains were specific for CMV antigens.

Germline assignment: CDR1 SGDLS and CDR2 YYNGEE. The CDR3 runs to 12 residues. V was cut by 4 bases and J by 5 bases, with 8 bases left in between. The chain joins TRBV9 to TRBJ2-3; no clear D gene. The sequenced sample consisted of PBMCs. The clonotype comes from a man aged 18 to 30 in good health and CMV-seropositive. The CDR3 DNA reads TGTGCCAGCAGCACCCCGGGAGATACGCAGTATTTT. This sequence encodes CASSTPGDTQYF.